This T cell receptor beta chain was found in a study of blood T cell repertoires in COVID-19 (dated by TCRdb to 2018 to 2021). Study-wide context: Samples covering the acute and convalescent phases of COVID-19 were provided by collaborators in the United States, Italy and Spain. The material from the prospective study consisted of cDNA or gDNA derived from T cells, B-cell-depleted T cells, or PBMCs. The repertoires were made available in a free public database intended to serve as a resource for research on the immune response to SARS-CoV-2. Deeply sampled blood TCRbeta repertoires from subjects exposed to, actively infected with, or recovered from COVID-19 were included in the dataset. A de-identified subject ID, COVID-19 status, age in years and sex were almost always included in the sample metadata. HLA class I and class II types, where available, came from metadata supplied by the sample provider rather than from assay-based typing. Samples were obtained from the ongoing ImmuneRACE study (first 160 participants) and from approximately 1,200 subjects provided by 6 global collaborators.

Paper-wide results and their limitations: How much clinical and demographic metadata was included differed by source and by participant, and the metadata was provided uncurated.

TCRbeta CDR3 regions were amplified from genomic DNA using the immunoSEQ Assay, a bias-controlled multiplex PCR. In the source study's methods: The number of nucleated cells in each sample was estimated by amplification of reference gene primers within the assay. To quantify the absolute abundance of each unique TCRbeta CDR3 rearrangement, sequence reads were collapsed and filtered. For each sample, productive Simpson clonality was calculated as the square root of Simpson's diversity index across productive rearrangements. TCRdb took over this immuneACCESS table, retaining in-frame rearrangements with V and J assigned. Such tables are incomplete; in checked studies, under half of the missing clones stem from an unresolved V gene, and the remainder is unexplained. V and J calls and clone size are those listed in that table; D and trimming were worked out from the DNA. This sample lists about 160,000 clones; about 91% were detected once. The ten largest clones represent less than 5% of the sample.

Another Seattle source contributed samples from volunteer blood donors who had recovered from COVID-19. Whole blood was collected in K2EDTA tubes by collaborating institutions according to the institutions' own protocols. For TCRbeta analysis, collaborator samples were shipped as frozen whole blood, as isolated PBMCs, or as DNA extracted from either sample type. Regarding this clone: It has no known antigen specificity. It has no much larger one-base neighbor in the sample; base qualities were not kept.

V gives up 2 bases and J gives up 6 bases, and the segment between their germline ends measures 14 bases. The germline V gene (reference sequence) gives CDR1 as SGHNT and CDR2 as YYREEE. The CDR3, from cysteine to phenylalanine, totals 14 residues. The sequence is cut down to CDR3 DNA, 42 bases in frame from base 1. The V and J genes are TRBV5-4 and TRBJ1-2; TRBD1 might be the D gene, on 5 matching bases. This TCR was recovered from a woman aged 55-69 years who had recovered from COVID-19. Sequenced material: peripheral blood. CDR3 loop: CASSFNGGQNGYTF. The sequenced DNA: TGTGCCAGCAGCTTCAACGGGGGTCAGAATGGCTACACCTTC.